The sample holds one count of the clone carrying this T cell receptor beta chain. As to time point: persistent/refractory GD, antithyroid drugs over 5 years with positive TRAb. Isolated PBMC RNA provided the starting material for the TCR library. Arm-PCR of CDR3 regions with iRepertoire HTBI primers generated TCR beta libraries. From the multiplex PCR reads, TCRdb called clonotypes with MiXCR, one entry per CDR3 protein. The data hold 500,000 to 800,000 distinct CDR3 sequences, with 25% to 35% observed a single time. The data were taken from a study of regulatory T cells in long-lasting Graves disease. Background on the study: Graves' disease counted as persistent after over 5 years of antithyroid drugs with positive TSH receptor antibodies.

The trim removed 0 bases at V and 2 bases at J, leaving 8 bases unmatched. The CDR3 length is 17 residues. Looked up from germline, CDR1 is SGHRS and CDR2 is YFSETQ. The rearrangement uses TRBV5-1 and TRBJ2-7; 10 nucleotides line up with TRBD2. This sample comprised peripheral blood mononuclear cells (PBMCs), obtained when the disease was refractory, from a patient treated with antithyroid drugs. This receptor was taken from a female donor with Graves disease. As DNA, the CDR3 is TGCGCCAGCAGCTTGGGCCGGGGGCTAGCGGGAGCCTACGAGCAGTACTTC. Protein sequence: CASSLGRGLAGAYEQYF.